This TCR beta chain emerged from a study of T cell clonotyping in hematopoietic cell transplantation. Study in general: Recipient samples before transplant were obtained post-cytoreduction. Study conclusions and caveats: Without cell sorting, CD4 versus CD8 contributions remain unresolved. Pathologically expanded recipient clonotypes increased progressively from day 30 to day 180 as diversity fell. Broader posttransplant TCR repertoire diversity was predicted by graft donor and pretransplant recipient Inverse Simpson Index values.

Germline V gives CDR1 SGHTA, CDR2 FQGNSA. The CDR3 runs 18 residues. The V end was cut by 5 bases, the J end by 0 bases, with 20 bases between. Note on this clone: Its antigen remains unidentified.

The time point: recipient sample about 28 days before transplant, after cytoreduction. The method was immunoSEQ multiplex PCR; TCRdb's version includes in-frame clones alone and lacks a portion of them. The sample has over 25,000 clones, 84% seen once. The chain joins TRBV7-2 to TRBJ1-5; weak D call: TRBD1 (6 bases). This TCR derives from a woman aged 55 to 70 with acute myeloid leukemia. Some clones in this sample may be carry-over from other donors' samples. The sample here was peripheral blood mononuclear cells, taken before stem cell transplant. CDR3 residues: CASSNPGHTSYSNQPQHF. The CDR3 nucleotides are TGTGCCAGCAGCAACCCGGGACACACTTCCTATAGCAATCAGCCCCAGCATTTT.